These T cell receptor beta chains were read from a single sample in a study of blood T cells in healthy people across ages. TCRdb passed the 5' RACE reads through MiXCR, listing each CDR3 protein once. The data hold some 880,000 distinct CDR3 sequences, with 36% observed a single time. Sequencing was done on a sample of blood. These receptors originate from a man younger than 30 in good health. CDR3s include the opening cysteine and the closing phenylalanine or tryptophan. Fields, in order: CDR3 length, clone size, V gene, D gene, J gene, CDR3 protein, CDR3 DNA. The D gene is left open where the match is weak. Where a row states a size, it is once, few, many or the class of an expanded clone; other rows omit it.

12	once	TRBV7-2	TRBD2	TRBJ2-3	CASSFSGGGQYF	TGTGCCAGCAGCTTTAGCGGGGGGGGGCAGTATTTT
17	NA	TRBV12-3/TRBV12-4	TRBD2	TRBJ2-3	CASSLGPGLGRTDTQYF	TGTGCCAGCAGTTTAGGCCCGGGACTAGGGAGAACAGATACGCAGTATTTT
12	few	TRBV27	NA	TRBJ2-3	CATRLGVDTQYF	TGTGCCACGCGTCTCGGCGTAGATACGCAGTATTTT
15	NA	TRBV4-3	NA	TRBJ2-1	CASSQDGVGGEEQFF	TGCGCCAGCAGCCAAGATGGGGTTGGGGGTGAGGAGCAGTTCTTC
18	few	TRBV20-1	TRBD2	TRBJ2-3	CSARDAAQRGVYTDTQYF	TGCAGTGCTAGAGATGCAGCCCAGCGGGGGGTGTATACAGATACGCAGTATTTT
16	NA	TRBV21-1	NA	TRBJ2-5	CASSLKGRGPGETQYF	TGTGCCAGCAGCTTAAAGGGTAGGGGACCTGGCGAGACCCAGTACTTC
17	NA	TRBV12-3/TRBV12-4	TRBD1	TRBJ1-2	CASSFSGTGTPNYGYTF	TGTGCCAGCAGTTTTTCAGGGACAGGGACTCCAAACTATGGCTACACCTTC
10	many	TRBV11-2	NA	TRBJ2-1	CASSSGEQFF	TGTGCCAGCAGTTCGGGGGAGCAGTTCTTC
13	NA	TRBV28	NA	TRBJ1-1	CAGSPGWGTEAFF	TGTGCCGGCAGCCCCGGTTGGGGCACTGAAGCTTTCTTT
14	NA	TRBV3-1	NA	TRBJ2-1	CASSNRRGSGEQFF	TGTGCCAGCAGCAACCGTAGGGGGAGCGGTGAGCAGTTCTTC
15	many	TRBV20-1	TRBD2	TRBJ2-3	CSAFSSGGITDTQYF	TGCAGTGCTTTCTCTAGCGGGGGGATAACAGATACGCAGTATTTT
16	few	TRBV9	NA	TRBJ2-1	CASSPGWRAVDNEQFF	TGTGCCAGCAGCCCAGGTTGGCGGGCCGTGGACAATGAGCAGTTCTTC
13	few	TRBV20-1	NA	TRBJ2-5	CSAGPGVGETQYF	TGCAGTGCTGGCCCCGGAGTGGGAGAGACCCAGTACTTC
19	NA	TRBV6-2/TRBV6-3	TRBD1	TRBJ1-5	CASSYSSDPGQAVHQPQHF	TGTGCCAGCAGTTACTCGAGTGACCCGGGACAGGCCGTCCATCAGCCCCAGCATTTT
16	many	TRBV7-2	NA	TRBJ1-2	CASSLDRTAKIYGYTF	TGTGCCAGCAGCTTAGACCGGACAGCGAAAATTTATGGCTACACCTTC